The 27 T cell receptor beta chains in this list originate from one sample, sequenced in a study of blood T cell repertoires in COVID-19. TCRdb keeps only in-frame clones here, not all; method: immunoSEQ multiplex PCR. This sample has under 55,000 clones, with more than 75% found just once. Source material: peripheral blood. These receptors all stem from a man between 65 and 85 years old with acute or convalescent COVID-19.

V gene TRBV19 combines with J gene TRBJ1-5; 7 bases are shared with TRBD1. This CDR3 spans 14 amino acids. Germline values: CDR1 LNHDA, CDR2 SQIVND (reference sequence). The junction had 3 bases not matched to a gene; V was cut back by 3 bases and J by 4 bases. The CDR3 loop reads CASSMEGANQPQHF. CDR3 coding DNA: TGTGCCAGTAGTATGGAGGGGGCTAATCAGCCCCAGCATTTT.

V usage is TRBV11-2 and J usage is TRBJ2-5, with 8 positions matching TRBD1. The CDR3 totals 17 residues. In germline, CDR1 is SGHAT, CDR2 FQNNGV. The J segment lost 5 bases and the V segment lost 5 bases, leaving 16 bases of the junction unmatched. The DNA of the CDR3 is TGTGCCAGCAGCCACCGAAACCGGGACAGGTTTCTTGAGACCCAGTACTTC. Encoded protein: CASSHRNRDRFLETQYF.

This clone appeared a few times. The chain recombines TRBV11-2 with TRBJ2-2; D remains unclear. The CDR3 runs to 13 residues. CDR1 and CDR2 (germline): SGHAT, FQNNGV. Trimming cost V 4 bases and J 0 bases, with 3 bases left between them. The CDR3 nucleotides read TGTGCCAGCAGCTACACGAACACCGGGGAGCTGTTTTTT. Amino acid sequence: CASSYTNTGELFF.

The V gene is TRBV2, the J gene TRBJ1-6; possibly TRBD1 for D (5 bases). Germline V gives CDR1 SNHLY, CDR2 FYNNEI. This CDR3 region has 14 residues. The ends were cut back, 4 bases at V and 6 bases at J, with 10 bases in the middle. CDR3 DNA: TGTGCCAGCAGTGCCAGACAGTCTAATTCACCCCTCCACTTT. Its translation: CASSARQSNSPLHF. The whole variable domain, filled in from reference TRBV2 and TRBJ1-6, reads EPEVTQTPSHQVTQMGQEVILRCVPISNHLYFYWYRQILGQKVEFLVSFYNNEISEKSEIFDDQFSVERPDGSNFTLKIRSTKLEDSAMYFCASSARQSNSPLHFGNGTRLTVT.

This chain links TRBV27 with TRBJ1-2, with no clear D. The V gene's germline CDR1 is MNHEY and CDR2 SMNVEV (reference sequence). The CDR3 consists of 13 residues. Deletions cut 3 bases from V and 0 bases from J, with 5 bases between. The CDR3 DNA follows: TGTGCCAGCAGTTTTCGAGCTAACTATGGCTACACCTTC. This translates into CASSFRANYGYTF.

This clone was found a few times. This chain connects TRBV4-1 to TRBJ1-4, with 7 bases identical to TRBD1. Germline values: CDR1 MGHRA, CDR2 YSYEKL. The CDR3 contains 18 residues. The V segment lost 2 bases and the J segment 0 bases; nucleotides outside the gene matches: 9. CDR3 sequence reads: CASSQKTGILATNEKLFF. In nucleotides, the CDR3 is TGCGCCAGCAGCCAAAAGACAGGGATACTTGCAACTAATGAAAAACTGTTTTTT.

This clone appeared once. J is TRBJ1-1 and V is TRBV2; 9 bases agree with TRBD1. The CDR3 extends over 13 amino acids. Germline assignment: CDR1 SNHLY and CDR2 FYNNEI. Unmatched junction bases numbered 5, after V lost 6 bases and J lost 6 bases. The CDR3 loop reads CASRTQGASEAFF. As DNA, the CDR3 is TGTGCCAGCAGGACACAGGGGGCATCTGAAGCTTTCTTT.

The rearrangement joins TRBV9 to TRBJ2-2; 8 bases map to TRBD2. The CDR3 loop spans 16 amino acids. The germline V gene encodes CDR1 SGDLS and CDR2 YYNGEE. V was clipped by 0 bases and J by 6 bases; unmatched bases: 7. CDR3 residues: CASSVGGGGTSGELFF. CDR3 nucleotide sequence: TGTGCCAGCAGCGTAGGCGGCGGGGGGACGTCCGGGGAGCTGTTTTTT.

The chain employs TRBV2 and TRBJ1-2; possible D gene TRBD1, 6 bases. Germline V CDR1 and CDR2: SNHLY, FYNNEI. This CDR3 spans 13 amino acids. Trimming took 2 bases from V and 7 from J, leaving 11 bases between them. As DNA, the CDR3 is TGTGCCAGCAGTGAACTGGGGGCGCGTGGCTACACCTTC. It is translated as CASSELGARGYTF.

The V and J genes are TRBV7-2 and TRBJ1-2; D is ambiguous. Germline CDR1 and CDR2: SGHTA and FQGNSA. V shed 1 base and J shed 8 bases, with 11 bases lying between them. This CDR3 is built from 13 residues. The CDR3 is CASSLVRLEGYTF. The CDR3 nucleotides read TGTGCCAGCAGCTTAGTCAGGTTGGAAGGCTACACCTTC.

This clone was counted a single time. The chain carries TRBV20-1 and TRBJ1-2; D unresolved. Germline assignment: CDR1 DFQATT and CDR2 SNEGSKA (reference sequence). This CDR3 contains 11 residues. V gave up 8 bases and J gave up 5 bases, with 12 bases separating them. The CDR3 coding sequence is TGCAGTTACCCACACCTTTATGGCTACACCTTC. Residues: CSYPHLYGYTF.

CDR3 region: CASRVGGMNTEAFF. The CDR3 bases are TGCGCCAGCAGGGTGGGCGGGATGAACACTGAAGCTTTCTTT. The J gene is TRBJ1-1, the V gene TRBV5-1; D not certain. This CDR3 comprises 14 residues. Between the trimmed V and J ends, which lost 5 bases and 0 bases, there was a span of 11 bases. The V gene's germline CDR1 is SGHRS and CDR2 YFSETQ.

This chain joins TRBV11-2 and TRBJ1-5; D unclear. Per the germline V gene, CDR1 is SGHAT and CDR2 is FQNNGV. CDR3 length equals 15 residues. Trimming shortened V by 1 base and J by 8 bases, and 15 bases separated the two germline ends. CDR3 in amino acids: CASSLVGGTLEPQHF. The CDR3 nucleotides read TGTGCCAGCAGCTTAGTCGGCGGTACTTTGGAGCCCCAGCATTTT.

The V and J genes are TRBV21-1 and TRBJ2-1; the DNA was not compared with TRBD1, the D call given in the table. TRBV21-1 is listed as a pseudogene. The CDR3 sequence is 18 residues long. The CDR3 is CASSKRLPGGVSYNEQFF. DNA of the CDR3: TGTGCCAGCAGCAAAAGGCTGCCAGGGGGCGTATCCTACAATGAGCAGTTCTTC.

V is TRBV7-2 and J is TRBJ1-5; TRBD1 matches 7 bases. Germline loops: CDR1 SGHTA, CDR2 FQGNSA. V trimming: 1 base; J trimming: 4 bases; junction bases outside the gene matches: 4. This CDR3 is built from 15 residues. The CDR3 spells CASSLEGGPNQPQHF. The CDR3 DNA reads TGTGCCAGCAGCTTAGAAGGGGGCCCTAATCAGCCCCAGCATTTT.

J is TRBJ2-7 and V is TRBV28, with D maybe TRBD1 (6 bases). The CDR3 runs 11 residues. With 4 bases removed from V and 11 bases from J, the gap between germline ends came to 12 bases. Germline V gene sequence: CDR1 MDHEN, CDR2 SYDVKM. CDR3 sequence: CASSSHREKYF. The CDR3 nucleotides are TGTGCCAGCAGTTCGCACAGGGAGAAGTACTTC. The variable domain in full, completed from reference TRBV28 and TRBJ2-7, reads DVKVTQSSRYLVKRTGEKVFLECVQDMDHENMFWYRQDPGLGLRLIYFSYDVKMKEKGDIPEGYSVSREKKERFSLILESASTNQTSMYLCASSSHREKYFGPGTRLTVT.

The chain employs TRBV5-1 and TRBJ2-5, with D unclear. V was shortened by 0 bases and J by 5 bases, with 11 bases between the two germline ends. The length of the CDR3 is 14 residues. Germline CDR1 SGHRS, CDR2 YFSETQ. The CDR3 region is CASSLEPGLETQYF. In DNA, the CDR3 is TGCGCCAGCAGCTTGGAACCAGGTCTGGAGACCCAGTACTTC. The full variable domain, in which reference TRBV5-1 and TRBJ2-5 provide the parts outside the CDR3, is KAGVTQTPRYLIKTRGQQVTLSCSPISGHRSVSWYQQTPGQGLQFLFEYFSETQRNKGNFPGRFSGRQFSNSRSEMNVSTLELGDSALYLCASSLEPGLETQYFGPGTRLLVL.

V usage is TRBV6-6 and J usage is TRBJ2-7; the D gene is possibly TRBD2 (5 bases). Looked up from germline, CDR1 is MNHNY and CDR2 is SVGAGI (reference sequence). Trimming took 2 bases from V and 0 from J, leaving 11 bases between them. There are 15 residues in the CDR3. CDR3 amino acids: CASSYPSGSSYEQYF. As DNA, the CDR3 is TGTGCCAGCAGTTACCCCTCGGGGAGCTCCTACGAGCAGTACTTC.

This clone was counted a few times. The gene calls are TRBV4-1 and TRBJ1-1; perhaps TRBD1 as D (5 bases). This CDR3 is built from 14 residues. Germline CDR1 MGHRA, CDR2 YSYEKL. Between the trimmed V and J ends, which lost 2 bases and 4 bases, there was a span of 11 bases. In DNA form, the CDR3 reads TGCGCCAGCAGCCAATCCGTTAGGGGCACTGAAGCTTTCTTT. It encodes CASSQSVRGTEAFF.

J is TRBJ2-2 and V is TRBV4-2; the D gene is possibly TRBD1 (5 bases). The CDR3 runs to 16 residues. Germline-derived CDR1 and CDR2 are LGHNA and YNFKEQ. V lost 1 base, J lost 0 bases, and 9 bases lay in between. CDR3 DNA: TGTGCCAGCAGCCAAGGCGACAGTTCGAACACCGGGGAGCTGTTTTTT. Translating gives CASSQGDSSNTGELFF.

This chain uses TRBV19 with TRBJ1-1; D remains ambiguous. The CDR3 length is 14 residues. Trimming took off 1 base at V and 4 bases at J, with 10 bases between the two ends. The germline CDR1 and CDR2 sequences are LNHDA and SQIVND (reference sequence). CDR3 in amino acids: CASSIGGRTTEAFF. CDR3 DNA sequence: TGTGCCAGTAGTATAGGCGGGAGAACCACTGAAGCTTTCTTT.

This chain joins TRBV6-5 and TRBJ1-4; D uncertain. CDR3 length: 13 amino acids. The V gene lost 7 bases and the J gene lost 6 bases, with 12 bases spanning the gap. CDR1 and CDR2 from the germline V gene are MNHEY and SVGAGI. CDR3 DNA: TGTGCCAGCAAACTGAGGTGGGATGAAAAACTGTTTTTT. Encoded protein: CASKLRWDEKLFF.

The chain has TRBV4-3 and TRBJ2-6; 7 positions match TRBD1. V trimming: 3 bases; J trimming: 4 bases; junction bases outside the gene matches: 9. Germline V gives CDR1 LGHNA, CDR2 YSLEER. This CDR3 is built from 17 residues. The CDR3 DNA follows: TGCGCCAGCAGCCATGCCAAACAGGGGAAGGGGGCCAACGTCCTGACTTTC. Its translation is CASSHAKQGKGANVLTF.

The rearrangement joins TRBV18 to TRBJ2-5; weak D call: TRBD2 (5 bases). Germline CDR1 reads KGHSH; CDR2 reads LQKENI. This CDR3 spans 14 amino acids. V lost 5 bases and J 1 base, leaving 11 bases between the germline ends. The CDR3 nucleotides read TGTGCCAGCTCATACGCGGGTCGCCAAGAGACCCAGTACTTC. As protein: CASSYAGRQETQYF.

This clone appeared once. The chain has TRBV7-2 and TRBJ2-6; perhaps TRBD1 as D (5 bases). In germline, CDR1 is SGHTA, CDR2 FQGNSA. The CDR3 consists of 16 residues. V was pared by 3 bases and J by 2 bases, with 11 bases between. CDR3 protein: CASSFPGSTGANVLTF. CDR3 nucleotides: TGTGCCAGCAGCTTCCCAGGGTCGACTGGGGCCAACGTCCTGACTTTC.

V gene TRBV5-8 combines with J gene TRBJ2-7; 8 bases agree with TRBD2. The J segment lost 2 bases and the V segment lost 4 bases, leaving 8 bases of the junction unmatched. The germline gives CDR1 SGHTS, CDR2 YDEGEE. This CDR3 contains 15 residues. The CDR3, as DNA: TGTGCCAGCAGCCGGGGGGGGAGTCGGACCTACGAGCAGTACTTC. It is translated as CASSRGGSRTYEQYF.

J is TRBJ1-4 and V is TRBV6-2 or TRBV6-3; weak D call: TRBD1 (5 bases). The CDR3 is 15 residues long. CDR1 and CDR2 (germline): MNHEY, SVGEGT. Trimming cost V 5 bases and J 0 bases, with 10 bases left between them. The chain's CDR3 is CASSPTDSTNEKLFF. As DNA, the CDR3 is TGTGCCAGCAGTCCGACAGACTCAACTAATGAAAAACTGTTTTTT.